This TCR beta chain emerged from a study of CD8 T cells in ankylosing spondylitis. TCRdb independently ran MiXCR on the 5' RACE reads; one entry per CDR3 protein. The table includes about 240,000 distinct CDR3 sequences, over 8.5% detected once. The CDR3 has 13 residues. V was pared by 2 bases and J by 9 bases, with 14 bases between. CDR1 is SGHDT and CDR2 is YYEEEE in the germline V gene. The chain links TRBV5-6 to TRBJ1-2; no reliable D call. The sequence derives from a male donor with ankylosing spondylitis or in good health (not recorded which). The source material was blood, either unsorted or a sorted T cell fraction (not recorded which). The CDR3 bases are TGTGCCAGCAGCTTTCTGTCAGGACGGCGCTACACCTTC. This gives the protein CASSFLSGRRYTF.